These T cell receptor beta chains were read from a single sample in a study of blood T cells in healthy people across ages. TCRdb independently ran MiXCR on the 5' RACE reads; one entry per CDR3 protein. The sample shows approximately 800,000 distinct CDR3 sequences, roughly 25% of them seen only once. This sample was shared with a second study, whose subject was T cells of mothers and their children.

Source material: blood. The receptors come from a boy aged 5-17 years in good health. Both conserved end residues are part of each CDR3. The D gene is left open where the match is weak. Size tells how often a clone was seen (once, few, many) or the class of an expanded clone, and some rows leave it out.

v_gene: TRBV5-8; j_gene: TRBJ2-4; abundance: NA; d_gene: TRBD2; CDR3nt: TGTGCCAGCACCGAGGGACTAGGGGATGACAAAAACATTCAGTGCTTC; CDR3aa: CASTEGLGDDKNIQCF
v_gene: TRBV28; j_gene: TRBJ2-7; abundance: few; d_gene: NA; CDR3nt: TGTGCCAGCAACCTTGGTCCCTCCTACGAGCAGTACTTC; CDR3aa: CASNLGPSYEQYF
v_gene: TRBV20-1; j_gene: TRBJ2-7; abundance: NA; d_gene: NA; CDR3nt: TGCAGTGCTAGAGATGTAGGGAGGGGGTACTACGAGCAGTACTTC; CDR3aa: CSARDVGRGYYEQYF
v_gene: TRBV2; j_gene: TRBJ2-1; abundance: NA; d_gene: TRBD2; CDR3nt: TGTGCCAGCATCGGTGGGAGGGCCCCTGATGAGCAGTTCTTC; CDR3aa: CASIGGRAPDEQFF
v_gene: TRBV6-5; j_gene: TRBJ2-5; abundance: NA; d_gene: NA; CDR3nt: TGTGCCAGCAGTCGGCGGGACTCATCGGAGACCCAGTACTTC; CDR3aa: CASSRRDSSETQYF
v_gene: TRBV11-2; j_gene: TRBJ2-7; abundance: few; d_gene: NA; CDR3nt: TGTGCCAGCAGCTTAGATCGGGCGGTAGCCTACGAGCAGTACTTC; CDR3aa: CASSLDRAVAYEQYF
v_gene: TRBV29-1; j_gene: TRBJ2-6; abundance: NA; d_gene: NA; CDR3nt: TGCAGCGTTCGGGACGGTGGGGCCAACGTCCTGACTTTC; CDR3aa: CSVRDGGANVLTF
v_gene: TRBV6-2/TRBV6-3; j_gene: TRBJ2-7; abundance: NA; d_gene: NA; CDR3nt: TGTGCCAGCAGTCATAACCGGGACACCTACGAGCAGTACTTC; CDR3aa: CASSHNRDTYEQYF
v_gene: TRBV15; j_gene: TRBJ1-2; abundance: few; d_gene: NA; CDR3nt: TGTGCCACCAGCAGAGATTTGGGGGCTGGGGCTAACTATGGCTACACCTTC; CDR3aa: CATSRDLGAGANYGYTF
v_gene: TRBV18; j_gene: TRBJ2-1; abundance: NA; d_gene: NA; CDR3nt: TGTGCCAGCTCACCAGGGGCAGGGAGCCTGCTGGTAGAGTTCTTC; CDR3aa: CASSPGAGSLLVEFF
v_gene: TRBV28; j_gene: TRBJ2-5; abundance: NA; d_gene: NA; CDR3nt: TGTGCCAGCAGTTTACTCCAGGGAGCGGAGACCCAGTACTTC; CDR3aa: CASSLLQGAETQYF
v_gene: TRBV5-1; j_gene: TRBJ2-5; abundance: few; d_gene: TRBD2; CDR3nt: TGTGCCAGCAGCAGGGGACTAGCGGGAGAAGGAGAGACCCAGTACTTC; CDR3aa: CASSRGLAGEGETQYF
v_gene: TRBV10-3; j_gene: TRBJ2-3; abundance: NA; d_gene: TRBD2; CDR3nt: TGTGCCACGAGGCCCCTAGCGGGAGTTGCAGATACGCAGTATTTT; CDR3aa: CATRPLAGVADTQYF
v_gene: TRBV29-1; j_gene: TRBJ2-7; abundance: many; d_gene: NA; CDR3nt: TGCAGCGTTGGAGCAGGAGGGGGCTACGAGCAGTACTTC; CDR3aa: CSVGAGGGYEQYF
v_gene: TRBV27; j_gene: TRBJ2-2; abundance: few; d_gene: NA; CDR3nt: TGTGCCAGCAGTTTCGGCCAGGGTATCACCGGGGAGCTGTTTTTT; CDR3aa: CASSFGQGITGELFF
v_gene: TRBV4-1; j_gene: TRBJ2-3; abundance: NA; d_gene: NA; CDR3nt: TGCGCCAGCAGCCACCCGAACGGAGGCGGGCTTATCACAGATACGCAGTATTTT; CDR3aa: CASSHPNGGGLITDTQYF
v_gene: TRBV5-1; j_gene: TRBJ2-5; abundance: few; d_gene: NA; CDR3nt: TGCGCCAGCAGCTTGTTGGGTCGGCTGGAAGAGACCCAGTACTTC; CDR3aa: CASSLLGRLEETQYF
v_gene: TRBV28; j_gene: TRBJ2-1; abundance: NA; d_gene: NA; CDR3nt: TGTGCCAGCAGCCCATCTACCAGGCTTGAGCAGTTCTTC; CDR3aa: CASSPSTRLEQFF
v_gene: TRBV28; j_gene: TRBJ1-1; abundance: few; d_gene: NA; CDR3nt: TGTGCCAGCAGTTTTGACGTGGGCGGGAACACTGAAGCTTTCTTT; CDR3aa: CASSFDVGGNTEAFF
v_gene: TRBV27; j_gene: TRBJ2-1; abundance: NA; d_gene: NA; CDR3nt: TGTGCCAGCAGTTTACGGTCGGCGGGAAGCTCCTACAATGAGCAGTTCTTC; CDR3aa: CASSLRSAGSSYNEQFF
v_gene: TRBV18; j_gene: TRBJ1-4; abundance: few; d_gene: NA; CDR3nt: TGTGCCAGCTCACCAGGTCCAGGGCATGCAACTAATGAAAAACTGTTTTTT; CDR3aa: CASSPGPGHATNEKLFF
v_gene: TRBV10-3; j_gene: TRBJ2-4; abundance: few; d_gene: NA; CDR3nt: TGTACCATCAGTGAGTCTGGGGAGTTGGCCAAAAACATTCAGTACTTC; CDR3aa: CTISESGELAKNIQYF
v_gene: TRBV24-1; j_gene: TRBJ2-7; abundance: few; d_gene: NA; CDR3nt: TGTGCCACCAGTGATCTGTCGCGGGACGGCTCCTACGGGCAGTACTTC; CDR3aa: CATSDLSRDGSYGQYF
v_gene: TRBV29-1; j_gene: TRBJ1-2; abundance: NA; d_gene: NA; CDR3nt: TGCAGCGTTGAAGGGCGGGCGGTGGGCTATGGCTACACCTTC; CDR3aa: CSVEGRAVGYGYTF
v_gene: TRBV28; j_gene: TRBJ2-5; abundance: few; d_gene: TRBD2; CDR3nt: TGTGCCAGCAGTTTGTACAGCGGGGCCAAGACCCAGTACTTC; CDR3aa: CASSLYSGAKTQYF